Following are 14 T cell receptor beta chains from one sample sequenced in a study of T cell repertoires in cytomegalovirus infection. TCRdb passed the reads through MiXCR, listing each CDR3 protein once. This table holds just over 300,000 distinct CDR3 sequences, around a sixth found once. Source material: PBMCs. The receptor source for this set is a human donor in good health (CMV status not recorded). Some clones in this sample may be carry-over from other donors' samples.

The V and J genes are TRBV27 and TRBJ2-5; D remains unclear. Trimming took off 5 bases at V and 5 bases at J, with 18 bases between the two ends. The CDR3 has 15 residues. Germline V CDR1 and CDR2: MNHEY, SMNVEV (reference sequence). CDR3 sequence: CASSPRFAPRETQYF. The CDR3 DNA reads TGTGCCAGCAGTCCTCGGTTCGCTCCGCGGGAGACCCAGTACTTC.

The chain has TRBV5-1 and TRBJ2-2; 10 positions match TRBD1. Germline CDR1 and CDR2: SGHRS and YFSETQ. The CDR3 contains 15 residues. V was pared by 4 bases and J by 3 bases, with 3 bases of the junction left unmatched. DNA of the CDR3: TGCGCCAGCAGCCCGGGACAGGGGTACACCGGGGAGCTGTTTTTT. Encoded protein: CASSPGQGYTGELFF.

V gene TRBV10-3 combines with J gene TRBJ2-3; TRBD2 agrees at 8 bases. V shed 0 bases, J shed 2 bases, and the junction held 4 bases outside the gene matches. Per germline, CDR1 ENHRY and CDR2 SYGVKD. The CDR3 runs 16 residues. CDR3 nucleotide sequence: TGTGCCATCAGTGAGTCAATTAGCGGGGTCACAGATACGCAGTATTTT. This encodes CAISESISGVTDTQYF.

Many counts were recorded for this clonotype. The CDR3 loop reads CASSLGAGQGSGYTF. The CDR3 region has the DNA TGTGCCAGCAGTTTAGGGGCAGGACAGGGAAGTGGCTACACCTTC. V is TRBV12-3 or TRBV12-4 and J is TRBJ1-2; TRBD1 aligns across 8 bases. This CDR3 region has 15 residues. V trimming: 1 base; J trimming: 7 bases; junction bases outside the gene matches: 8.

J is TRBJ1-5 and V is TRBV28, with a weak D call TRBD1 (6 bases). Germline lookup yields CDR1 MDHEN and CDR2 SYDVKM. Trimming stripped 4 bases from V and 5 bases from J, with 15 bases between. This CDR3 has 15 residues. CDR3: CASSSADRAHQPQHF. In DNA form, the CDR3 reads TGTGCCAGCAGTTCAGCGGACAGAGCCCATCAGCCCCAGCATTTT.

This clonotype has just a few counts. The chain is built from TRBV4-2 and TRBJ2-1; D not certain. Trimming took off 1 base at V and 4 bases at J, with 8 bases between the two ends. CDR1 and CDR2 from the germline V gene are LGHNA and YNFKEQ. The CDR3 totals 14 residues. The DNA of the CDR3 is TGTGCCAGCAGCCAAGTGGAGCAATACAATGAGCAGTTCTTC. Translating gives CASSQVEQYNEQFF.

This clonotype was counted a single time. The chain recombines TRBV6-6 with TRBJ1-3; 7 nucleotides agree with TRBD1. The CDR3 extends over 15 amino acids. V lost 6 bases and J lost 4; bases outside the gene matches: 9. Looked up from germline, CDR1 is MNHNY and CDR2 is SVGAGI (reference sequence). CDR3 region: CASSDYRGFGNTIYF. The CDR3, as DNA: TGTGCCAGCAGCGATTACAGGGGTTTCGGAAACACCATATATTTT.

This clonotype has just a few counts. The V call is TRBV2, the J call TRBJ1-1; 9 nucleotides match TRBD1. The germline CDR1 and CDR2 sequences are SNHLY and FYNNEI. V shed 7 bases, J shed 3 bases, and the junction held 6 bases outside the gene matches. The CDR3 loop spans 14 amino acids. CDR3 nucleotide sequence: TGTGCCAGCACTGCTCGGGACAGGGACACTGAAGCTTTCTTT. It yields the protein CASTARDRDTEAFF.

The sample holds a few counts of this clonotype. The chain employs TRBV5-1 and TRBJ2-7; unclear D gene. The CDR3 runs to 13 residues. Germline CDR1 reads SGHRS; CDR2 reads YFSETQ. Trimming took 5 bases from V and 2 from J, leaving 11 bases between them. CDR3 DNA sequence: TGCGCCAGCAGTTCCGACCTCGCCTACGAGCAGTACTTC. It translates to CASSSDLAYEQYF.

This clonotype was seen ten or more times. The CDR3: CATPNSPLHF. The CDR3 nucleotides are TGTGCCACTCCTAATTCACCCCTCCACTTT. This chain connects TRBV28 to TRBJ1-6; D uncertain. The germline V gene has CDR1 MDHEN and CDR2 SYDVKM. Trimming stripped 10 bases from V and 6 bases from J, with 4 bases between. This CDR3 spans 10 amino acids.

This clonotype was recorded a few times. The chain joins TRBV20-1 to TRBJ1-1; D is possibly TRBD1 (6 bases). Trimming shortened V by 3 bases and J by 5 bases, and 16 bases separated the two germline ends. This CDR3 is 14 amino acids long. Germline V gene sequence: CDR1 DFQATT, CDR2 SNEGSKA (reference sequence). The CDR3 DNA follows: TGCAGTGCTAGTGGGGGCAGTGCATGGACTGAAGCTTTCTTT. Translation: CSASGGSAWTEAFF.

This clonotype occurred many times. This chain links TRBV7-2 with TRBJ2-5, with D uncertain. From germline, CDR1 is SGHTA and CDR2 FQGNSA. The CDR3 contains 14 residues. With 1 base removed from V and 10 bases from J, the gap between germline ends came to 16 bases. The CDR3 region is CASSLEPLVSNQYF. The CDR3 coding sequence is TGTGCCAGCAGCTTAGAGCCGCTAGTTAGTAACCAGTACTTC.

In its sample, this clonotype was seen a few times. The V gene is TRBV9, the J gene TRBJ1-6; 7 positions agree with TRBD1. This CDR3 contains 14 residues. From germline, CDR1 is SGDLS and CDR2 YYNGEE. The V segment lost 0 bases and the J segment 9 bases; nucleotides outside the gene matches: 3. The CDR3 coding sequence is TGTGCCAGCAGCGTAGACAGGGGCGGTTCACCCCTCCACTTT. This codes for CASSVDRGGSPLHF.

J is TRBJ1-4 and V is TRBV20-1; a possible D gene is TRBD1 (6 bases). This CDR3 has 15 amino acids. Trimming stripped 3 bases from V and 7 bases from J, with 18 bases between. In germline, CDR1 is DFQATT, CDR2 SNEGSKA (reference sequence). CDR3: CSASMQGTAFEKLFF. The CDR3 region has the DNA TGCAGTGCTAGCATGCAGGGGACGGCGTTTGAAAAACTGTTTTTT.